Following are 17 T cell receptor beta chains from one sample sequenced in a study of blood T cell repertoires in COVID-19. The method was immunoSEQ multiplex PCR; TCRdb's version includes in-frame clones alone and lacks a portion of them. Altogether roughly 250,000 clones are present, about 89% being singletons, with the ten largest covering around 0.8%. Source material: peripheral blood. The receptor source for this set is a man aged 25-45 years with acute or convalescent COVID-19.

CDR3 amino acids: CASSMRLEPQHF. CDR3 nucleotides: TGTGCCAGCAGTATGAGGTTAGAGCCCCAGCATTTT. The rearrangement joins TRBV28 to TRBJ1-5; no firm D call. The CDR3 is 12 amino acids. The V gene lost 5 bases and the J gene lost 8 bases, with 10 bases spanning the gap. The germline CDR1 and CDR2 sequences are MDHEN and SYDVKM.

The chain has TRBV4-1 and TRBJ1-1; TRBD1 might be the D (5 bases). The V end was cut by 4 bases, the J end by 0 bases, with 18 bases between. The CDR3 loop spans 17 amino acids. Germline CDR1 is MGHRA and CDR2 is YSYEKL. CDR3: CASSPRQRTSMNTEAFF. CDR3 bases: TGCGCCAGCAGCCCGCGACAGAGAACTTCCATGAACACTGAAGCTTTCTTT.

The V gene is TRBV9, the J gene TRBJ1-2, with D possibly matching TRBD1 (5 bases). Deletions cut 0 bases from V and 1 base from J, with 13 bases between. CDR1 and CDR2 from the germline V gene are SGDLS and YYNGEE. The CDR3 consists of 16 residues. In DNA form, the CDR3 reads TGTGCCAGCAGCGTAGGGTCAGGACAAAATAACTATGGCTACACCTTC. Its translation is CASSVGSGQNNYGYTF.

The chain carries TRBV28 and TRBJ2-3; a possible D gene is TRBD1 (6 bases). Germline V lookup: CDR1 MDHEN, CDR2 SYDVKM. The ends were cut back, 8 bases at V and 14 bases at J, with 17 bases in the middle. The CDR3 totals 11 residues. DNA for the CDR3: TGTGCCAGCGGTCTTACAGGGAGAGCGTATTTT. It is translated as CASGLTGRAYF.

The rearrangement links TRBV11-2 to TRBJ1-2, with a tentative D call TRBD1 (6 bases). Germline values: CDR1 SGHAT, CDR2 FQNNGV. The CDR3 totals 15 residues. The germline V and J ends were trimmed by 5 bases and 0 bases, with 13 bases remaining between them. The DNA of the CDR3 is TGTGCCAGCAGCAGCGCAGGGGTCCCTAACTATGGCTACACCTTC. It codes for CASSSAGVPNYGYTF.

This sequence joins TRBV28 and TRBJ1-5; D is uncertain. The CDR3 covers 12 residues. Germline V gives CDR1 MDHEN, CDR2 SYDVKM. Trimming pared 3 bases from V and 9 bases from J, leaving 9 bases between. CDR3 region: CASSFSQPPQHF. For the CDR3, the DNA is TGTGCCAGCAGTTTCAGTCAACCGCCCCAGCATTTT.

This clone showed up just once. The CDR3 nucleotides read TGTGCCAGCAGCGCCGGGACAGTTGATAATTCACCCCTCCACTTT. This codes for CASSAGTVDNSPLHF. The chain joins TRBV9 to TRBJ1-6; 7 nucleotides align to TRBD1. The germline gives CDR1 SGDLS, CDR2 YYNGEE. CDR3 length: 15 residues. V dropped 3 bases and J dropped 5; count of bases not matched to a gene: 5.

A few counts support this clone. This chain joins TRBV28 and TRBJ1-2; weak D call: TRBD1 (6 bases). The germline gives CDR1 MDHEN, CDR2 SYDVKM. The CDR3 has 14 residues. With 6 bases removed from V and 6 bases from J, the gap between germline ends came to 17 bases. The CDR3 DNA reads TGTGCCAGCAGACAGGGCGGGGGACTTCATGGCTACACCTTC. It is translated as CASRQGGGLHGYTF.

V usage is TRBV6-5 and J usage is TRBJ2-2; D perhaps matches TRBD1 (6 bases). Trimming pared 6 bases from V and 0 bases from J, leaving 11 bases between. This CDR3 spans 15 amino acids. CDR1 MNHEY and CDR2 SVGAGI come from the germline V gene. The CDR3 nucleotides read TGTGCCAGCAGCCGGGACAATTCGAACACCGGGGAGCTGTTTTTT. Amino acid sequence: CASSRDNSNTGELFF.

The CDR3: CASSFDSTKNIQYF. As DNA, the CDR3 is TGCGCCAGCAGCTTTGACAGTACCAAAAACATTCAGTACTTC. V and J are TRBV5-1 and TRBJ2-4, with TRBD1 as a possible D gene (5 bases). This CDR3 is 14 amino acids long. Germline CDR1 is SGHRS and CDR2 is YFSETQ. Trimming took 2 bases from V and 2 from J, leaving 8 bases between them.

This chain links TRBV30 with TRBJ2-2; no clear D gene. V lost 1 base, J lost 6 bases, and 6 bases lay in between. The CDR3 totals 12 residues. Germline V gene lookup returns CDR1 GTSNPN and CDR2 SVGIG (reference sequence). CDR3 nucleotide sequence: TGTGCCTGGAGTGACGGTTCCGGGGAGCTGTTTTTT. Residues: CAWSDGSGELFF.

CDR3 protein: CASSLDLGGYTF. The CDR3 DNA is TGTGCCAGCAGCTTGGATCTGGGCGGCTACACCTTC. The chain employs TRBV5-6 and TRBJ1-2, with D unclear. Germline V gene sequence: CDR1 SGHDT, CDR2 YYEEEE. Between the trimmed V and J ends, which lost 0 bases and 8 bases, there was a span of 8 bases. The CDR3 loop spans 12 amino acids.

The chain combines TRBV9 with TRBJ1-5; no definite D call. V dropped 2 bases and J dropped 4 bases, with 10 bases sitting between them. This CDR3 has 14 residues. The germline gives CDR1 SGDLS, CDR2 YYNGEE. CDR3 amino acids: CASSVGQVNQPQHF. CDR3 DNA sequence: TGTGCCAGCAGCGTTGGGCAGGTAAATCAGCCCCAGCATTTT.

This chain links TRBV14 with TRBJ1-1, with 8 bases identical to TRBD1. CDR3 length: 15 residues. Germline V gives CDR1 SGHDN, CDR2 FVKESK. The J segment lost 3 bases and the V segment lost 1 base, leaving 4 bases of the junction unmatched. The CDR3 coding sequence is TGTGCCAGCAGCCAAGGCCTGGACAGGGACACTGAAGCTTTCTTT. Translated: CASSQGLDRDTEAFF.

V gene TRBV4-1 combines with J gene TRBJ1-1; D call uncertain. This CDR3 is 14 amino acids long. Per the germline V gene, CDR1 is MGHRA and CDR2 is YSYEKL. Deletions cut 2 bases from V and 1 base from J, with 8 bases between. The CDR3 DNA is TGCGCCAGCAGCCAACCTTCGCGGAACACTGAAGCTTTCTTT. This translates into CASSQPSRNTEAFF.

The chain carries TRBV28 and TRBJ1-1, with D unresolved. V lost 1 base and J lost 0, with 6 bases in between. Per germline, CDR1 MDHEN and CDR2 SYDVKM. This CDR3 contains 14 residues. CDR3: CASSLYRMNTEAFF. For the CDR3, the DNA is TGTGCCAGCAGTTTATACAGAATGAACACTGAAGCTTTCTTT.

The CDR3: CASSPGWTGANVLTF. The DNA for the CDR3 is TGCGCCAGCAGCCCGGGGTGGACTGGGGCCAACGTCCTGACTTTC. The V gene is TRBV5-1, the J gene TRBJ2-6; tentatively, D is TRBD2 (5 bases). Trimming cost V 4 bases and J 2 bases, with 10 bases left between them. The CDR3 loop spans 15 amino acids. The germline V gene encodes CDR1 SGHRS and CDR2 YFSETQ. Looking up the rest from reference TRBV5-1 and TRBJ2-6 gives the full variable domain: KAGVTQTPRYLIKTRGQQVTLSCSPISGHRSVSWYQQTPGQGLQFLFEYFSETQRNKGNFPGRFSGRQFSNSRSEMNVSTLELGDSALYLCASSPGWTGANVLTFGAGSRLTVL.